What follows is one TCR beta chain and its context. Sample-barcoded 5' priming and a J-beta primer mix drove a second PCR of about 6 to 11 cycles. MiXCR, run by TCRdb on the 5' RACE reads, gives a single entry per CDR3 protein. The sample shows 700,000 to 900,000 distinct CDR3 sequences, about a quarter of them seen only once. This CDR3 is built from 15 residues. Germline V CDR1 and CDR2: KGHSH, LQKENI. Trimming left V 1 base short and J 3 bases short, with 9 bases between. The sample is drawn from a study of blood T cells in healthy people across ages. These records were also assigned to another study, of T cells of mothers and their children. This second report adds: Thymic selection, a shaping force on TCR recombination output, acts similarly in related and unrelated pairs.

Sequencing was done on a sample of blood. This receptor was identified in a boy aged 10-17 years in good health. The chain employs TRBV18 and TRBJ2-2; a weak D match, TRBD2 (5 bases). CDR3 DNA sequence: TGTGCCAGCTCACCACGTTACGGGGACACCGGGGAGCTGTTTTTT. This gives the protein CASSPRYGDTGELFF.